This record covers a single T cell receptor beta chain. Other DNA sequences in this specimen translate into the identical CDR3. The data derive from a study of shared clonotypes between healthy human individuals. Cells designated naive CD8 were CD45RO-negative and were positively selected for CCR7, with terminally differentiated effector memory CD45RA+ cells excluded. Germline V gene lookup returns CDR1 SEHNR and CDR2 FQNEAQ (reference sequence). With 6 bases removed from V and 3 bases from J, the gap between germline ends came to 2 bases. The CDR3 is made up of 11 amino acids. Profiling relied on immunoSEQ multiplex PCR, and the TCRdb table lists in-frame clones only, not all of them. The table lists roughly 810,000 clones, around 96% of them singletons.

Sequenced: naive CD8+ T cells sorted from blood. This TCR came from a man aged 25-45 years in good health. The chain combines TRBV7-9 with TRBJ2-2; no definite D call. DNA of the CDR3: TGTGCCAGCAGATACACCGGGGAGCTGTTTTTT. Amino acid sequence: CASRYTGELFF.